The following is a TCR beta chain sequence with its context. The antigen is unknown. The data belong to a study of cytomegalovirus exposure and HLA in healthy donors. Study observations and caveats: A later analysis reported that several of the most significant clusters appeared to be linked to common viral pathogens, among them Epstein-Barr virus. A later analysis associated roughly 15,000 TCR beta sequences with HLA alleles at a 0.05 false discovery rate. TCR beta V segments were, for the most part, productive about 87% or about 30% of the time in an earlier analysis.

Primers included in the PCR were 60 Vbeta and 13 Jbeta primers. This table comes from immunoSEQ multiplex PCR, and its TCRdb copy is limited to in-frame clones, with some not included. The repertoire holds approximately 110,000 clones, with approximately 80% as singletons. The sample taken for sequencing was PBMCs. The clonotype was recovered from a middle-aged woman in good health and CMV-seropositive.

Here the CDR3 reads CASSPQTGFGDEQFF. CDR3 bases: TGTGCCAGCAGCCCTCAGACAGGGTTTGGGGATGAGCAGTTCTTC. This rearrangement joins TRBV25-1 to TRBJ2-1; the match to TRBD1 covers 7 bases. V lost 6 bases to trimming and J lost 8 bases; unmatched junction nucleotides: 13. CDR1 and CDR2 (germline): MGHDK, SYGVNS. The CDR3 length is 15 residues.